Sequencing of this TCR beta chain was carried out in a study of cytomegalovirus exposure and HLA in healthy donors. On this clone itself: What it binds is unknown.

Study outcomes and limitations: Specificity of three CMV-associated chains for CMV antigens was verified in vitro. The authors considered a cluster of highly shared sequence variants likely to be a sequencing artifact. The study designated 150 or so TCR beta chains cytomegalovirus-associated.

CDR3 length equals 15 residues. Germline V gene lookup returns CDR1 ENHRY and CDR2 SYGVKD. Deletions cut 4 bases from V and 0 bases from J, with 12 bases between. PCR was performed using 60 Vbeta and 13 Jbeta primers. Libraries were prepared by immunoSEQ multiplex PCR; TCRdb keeps only in-frame clonotypes and omits some of them. The sample shows roughly 150,000 clones, around 66% of them seen only once. The donors (healthy individuals) were bone marrow donors. The TCR comes from a woman in her twenties or thirties in good health and CMV-seropositive. Sequenced: PBMCs. This sequence joins TRBV10-3 and TRBJ1-1; no firm D call. This CDR3 reads CAISGAREMNTEAFF. The CDR3 DNA reads TGTGCCATCAGTGGGGCTCGGGAGATGAACACTGAAGCTTTCTTT.